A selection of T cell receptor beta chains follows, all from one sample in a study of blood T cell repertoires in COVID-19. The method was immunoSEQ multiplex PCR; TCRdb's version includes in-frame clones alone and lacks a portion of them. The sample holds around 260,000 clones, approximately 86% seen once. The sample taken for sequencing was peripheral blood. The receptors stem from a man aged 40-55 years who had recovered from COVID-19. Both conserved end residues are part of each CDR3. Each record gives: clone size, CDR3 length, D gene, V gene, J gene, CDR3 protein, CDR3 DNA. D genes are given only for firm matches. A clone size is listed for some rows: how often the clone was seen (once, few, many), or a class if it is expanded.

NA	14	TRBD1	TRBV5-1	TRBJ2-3	CASSTGTGSDTQYF	TGCGCCAGCAGCACAGGGACAGGATCAGATACGCAGTATTTT
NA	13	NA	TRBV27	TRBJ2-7	CASSLARGAEQYF	TGTGCCAGCAGTTTGGCCAGGGGAGCCGAGCAGTACTTC
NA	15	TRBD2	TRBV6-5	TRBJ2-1	CASRRLAGGPDEQFF	TGTGCCAGCAGGAGACTAGCGGGAGGGCCGGATGAGCAGTTCTTC
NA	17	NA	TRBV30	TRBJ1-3	CAWSPNQGLSSGNTIYF	TGTGCCTGGAGTCCCAACCAGGGACTGAGCTCTGGAAACACCATATATTTT
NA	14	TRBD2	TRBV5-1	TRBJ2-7	CASSWGTREDEQYF	TGCGCCAGCAGCTGGGGAACACGGGAGGACGAGCAGTACTTC
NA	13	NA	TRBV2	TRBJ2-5	CASRVDSWETQYF	TGTGCCAGCAGGGTCGACAGTTGGGAGACCCAGTACTTC
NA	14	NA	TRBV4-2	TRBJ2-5	CASSQVTGKETQYF	TGTGCCAGCAGCCAAGTCACGGGAAAAGAGACCCAGTACTTC
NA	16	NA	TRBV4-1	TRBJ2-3	CASSQSDSAPADTQYF	TGCGCCAGCAGCCAAAGTGACTCCGCCCCGGCAGATACGCAGTATTTT
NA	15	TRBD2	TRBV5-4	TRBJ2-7	CASSLDGSGTYEQYF	TGTGCCAGCAGCTTGGATGGTAGCGGGACCTACGAGCAGTACTTC
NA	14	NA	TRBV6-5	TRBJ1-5	CASRVQGLSQPQHF	TGTGCCAGCAGGGTCCAGGGACTTTCACAGCCCCAGCATTTT
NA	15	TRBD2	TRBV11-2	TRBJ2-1	CASSLAGTRSNEQFF	TGTGCCAGCAGCTTAGCCGGGACTAGGTCCAATGAGCAGTTCTTC
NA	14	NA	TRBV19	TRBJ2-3	CASSYFEGTDTQYF	TGTGCCAGCTCTTATTTCGAGGGCACAGATACGCAGTATTTT
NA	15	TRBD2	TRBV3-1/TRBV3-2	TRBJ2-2	CASSQPGLATGELFF	TGTGCCAGCAGCCAGCCGGGACTAGCCACCGGGGAGCTGTTTTTT
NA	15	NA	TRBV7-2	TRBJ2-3	CASSLSVRGADTQYF	TGTGCCAGCAGCTTATCGGTCAGGGGGGCAGATACGCAGTATTTT
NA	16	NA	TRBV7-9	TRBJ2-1	CASSLPYGGRYNEQFF	TGTGCCAGCAGCTTACCCTACGGGGGGCGCTACAATGAGCAGTTCTTC
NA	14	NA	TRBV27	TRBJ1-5	CASSPGYSNQPQHF	TGTGCCAGCAGTCCAGGGTATAGCAATCAGCCCCAGCATTTT
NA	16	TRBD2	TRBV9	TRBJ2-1	CASSGTSGISYNEQFF	TGTGCCAGCAGTGGGACTAGCGGGATCTCCTACAATGAGCAGTTCTTC
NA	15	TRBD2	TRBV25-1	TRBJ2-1	CASSEEVAGVGEQFF	TGTGCCAGCAGTGAGGAAGTAGCGGGAGTTGGTGAGCAGTTCTTC
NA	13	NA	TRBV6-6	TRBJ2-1	CASSPSGINEQFF	TGTGCCAGCAGCCCCTCGGGGATCAATGAGCAGTTCTTC
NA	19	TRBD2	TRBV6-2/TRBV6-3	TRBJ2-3	CASSNPTRLAGIVTDTQYF	TGTGCCAGCAGTAACCCGACTAGACTAGCGGGGATAGTAACAGATACGCAGTATTTT
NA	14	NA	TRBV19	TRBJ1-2	CASRPLSTDYGYTF	TGTGCCAGTAGGCCCTTGTCTACAGACTATGGCTACACCTTC
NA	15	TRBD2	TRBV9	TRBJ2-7	CASTPGLAGEYEQYF	TGTGCCAGCACCCCGGGACTAGCGGGAGAGTACGAGCAGTACTTC
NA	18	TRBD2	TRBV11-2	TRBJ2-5	CASSFAAGTSGPLGTQYF	TGTGCCAGCAGCTTTGCGGCCGGGACTAGCGGACCATTGGGGACCCAGTACTTC
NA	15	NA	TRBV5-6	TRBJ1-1	CASSLDPSGGTEAFF	TGTGCCAGCAGCTTGGATCCCTCGGGGGGCACTGAAGCTTTCTTT
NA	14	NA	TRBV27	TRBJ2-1	CASSSEIGANEQFF	TGTGCCAGCAGTAGTGAAATAGGGGCTAATGAGCAGTTCTTC
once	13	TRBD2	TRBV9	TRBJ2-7	CASRPAGSYEQYF	TGTGCCAGCAGACCAGCGGGGTCTTACGAGCAGTACTTC
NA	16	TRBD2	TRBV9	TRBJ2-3	CASSVALAASTDTQYF	TGTGCCAGCAGCGTAGCTCTAGCGGCTAGCACAGATACGCAGTATTTT
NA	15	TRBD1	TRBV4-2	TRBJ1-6	CASSHVDRGNSPLHF	TGTGCCAGCAGCCATGTGGACAGGGGAAATTCACCCCTCCACTTT
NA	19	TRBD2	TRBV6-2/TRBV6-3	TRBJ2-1	CASSFPLSGSKGSYNEQFF	TGTGCCAGCAGTTTCCCCTTGAGCGGGAGCAAAGGGTCCTACAATGAGCAGTTCTTC
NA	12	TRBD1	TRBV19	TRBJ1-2	CASEGTDYGYTF	TGTGCCAGTGAAGGGACAGACTATGGCTACACCTTC
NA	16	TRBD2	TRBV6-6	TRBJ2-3	CASGSPERESTDTQYF	TGTGCCAGCGGCAGTCCCGAGCGGGAGAGCACAGATACGCAGTATTTT
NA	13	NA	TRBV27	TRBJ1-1	CASSFTGTPEAFF	TGTGCCAGCAGTTTTACAGGTACGCCTGAAGCTTTCTTT
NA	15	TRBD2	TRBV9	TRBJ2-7	CASSPSGSVSYEQYF	TGTGCCAGCAGCCCCAGCGGGAGCGTCTCCTACGAGCAGTACTTC
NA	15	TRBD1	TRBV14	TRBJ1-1	CASSPRTGWGTEAFF	TGTGCCAGCAGCCCCCGGACAGGTTGGGGCACTGAAGCTTTCTTT
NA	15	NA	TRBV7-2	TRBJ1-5	CASSSGQLSNQPQHF	TGTGCCAGCAGCTCGGGACAACTCAGCAATCAGCCCCAGCATTTT
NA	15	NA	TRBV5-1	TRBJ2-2	CASSPIGLDSGELFF	TGCGCCAGCAGCCCAATTGGGCTAGACAGCGGGGAGCTGTTTTTT
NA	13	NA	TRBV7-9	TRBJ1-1	CASSRGLLAEAFF	TGTGCCAGCAGCCGAGGACTCTTAGCTGAAGCTTTCTTT
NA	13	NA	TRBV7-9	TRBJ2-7	CASSPGGGREQYF	TGTGCCAGCAGCCCTGGGGGGGGGCGCGAGCAGTACTTC
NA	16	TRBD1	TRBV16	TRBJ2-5	CASSRVVGTAQETQYF	TGTGCCAGCAGCCGAGTGGTAGGGACAGCCCAAGAGACCCAGTACTTC
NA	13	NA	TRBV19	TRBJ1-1	CATRGREGTEAFF	TGCGCCACAAGGGGCCGTGAAGGAACTGAAGCTTTCTTT
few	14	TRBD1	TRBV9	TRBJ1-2	CASSGSQGLSGYTF	TGTGCCAGCAGCGGCTCACAGGGGTTAAGTGGCTACACCTTC
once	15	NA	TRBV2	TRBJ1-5	CASSRGAGSNQPQHF	TGTGCCAGCAGTCGGGGGGCCGGGAGCAATCAGCCCCAGCATTTT
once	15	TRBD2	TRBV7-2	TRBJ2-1	CASRLSGGAYNEQFF	TGTGCCAGCAGACTGAGCGGGGGGGCCTACAATGAGCAGTTCTTC
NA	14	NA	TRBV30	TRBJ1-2	CAWSKLEANYGYTF	TGTGCCTGGAGCAAACTAGAAGCTAACTATGGCTACACCTTC
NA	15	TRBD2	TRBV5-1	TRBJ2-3	CASSNSGGPEDTQYF	TGCGCCAGCTCGAATTCGGGGGGGCCGGAAGATACGCAGTATTTT
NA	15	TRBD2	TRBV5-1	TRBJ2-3	CASSWRGGSTDTQYF	TGCGCCAGCAGCTGGCGCGGGGGTAGCACAGATACGCAGTATTTT
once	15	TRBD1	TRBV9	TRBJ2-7	CASSVASRDSHEQYF	TGTGCCAGCAGCGTAGCGTCGAGGGACAGTCACGAGCAGTACTTC
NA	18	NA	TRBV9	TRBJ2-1	CASSGARGAGGVYNEQFF	TGTGCCAGCAGCGGGGCACGGGGGGCAGGGGGCGTTTACAATGAGCAGTTCTTC
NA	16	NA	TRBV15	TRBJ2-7	CATSRYSTGKRYEQYF	TGTGCCACCAGCAGATATTCGACAGGAAAGAGGTACGAGCAGTACTTC
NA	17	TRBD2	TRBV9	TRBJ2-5	CASSPGGLAGGRETQYF	TGTGCCAGCAGCCCCGGGGGACTAGCGGGGGGGCGAGAGACCCAGTACTTC
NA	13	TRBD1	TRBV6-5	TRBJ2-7	CASRIPGQATQYF	TGTGCCAGCAGGATACCGGGACAGGCCACTCAGTACTTC
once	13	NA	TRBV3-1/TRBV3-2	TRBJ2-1	CASSRQTRDEQFF	TGTGCCAGCAGCCGACAGACTAGAGATGAGCAGTTCTTC
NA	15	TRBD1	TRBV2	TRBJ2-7	CASDTDRGHGDEQYF	TGTGCCAGCGACACCGACAGGGGGCATGGCGACGAGCAGTACTTC
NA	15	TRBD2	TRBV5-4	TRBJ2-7	CASSLRLAGAYEQYF	TGTGCCAGCAGCTTACGGCTAGCGGGGGCCTACGAGCAGTACTTC